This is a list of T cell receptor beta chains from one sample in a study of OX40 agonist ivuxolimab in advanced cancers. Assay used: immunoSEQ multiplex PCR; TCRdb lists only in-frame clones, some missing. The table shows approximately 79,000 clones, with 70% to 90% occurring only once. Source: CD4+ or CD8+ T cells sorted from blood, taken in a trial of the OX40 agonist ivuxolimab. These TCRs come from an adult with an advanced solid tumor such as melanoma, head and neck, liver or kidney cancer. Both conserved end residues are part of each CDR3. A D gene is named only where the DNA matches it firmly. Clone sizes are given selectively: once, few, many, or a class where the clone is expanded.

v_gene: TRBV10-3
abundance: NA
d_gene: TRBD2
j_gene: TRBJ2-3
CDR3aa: CAIRAGGGTDTQYF
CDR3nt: TGTGCCATCAGGGCGGGAGGGGGCACAGATACGCAGTATTTT

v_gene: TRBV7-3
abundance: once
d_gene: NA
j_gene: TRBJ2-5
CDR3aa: CASSSSFGETQYF
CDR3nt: TGTGCCAGCAGCTCCTCCTTTGGAGAGACCCAGTACTTC

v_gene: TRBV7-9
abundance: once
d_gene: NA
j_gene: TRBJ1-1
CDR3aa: CASSFMNTEAFF
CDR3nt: TGTGCCAGCAGCTTCATGAACACTGAAGCTTTCTTT

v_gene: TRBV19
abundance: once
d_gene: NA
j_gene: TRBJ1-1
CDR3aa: CASSLNTEAFF
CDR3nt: TGTGCCAGTAGTTTGAACACTGAAGCTTTCTTT

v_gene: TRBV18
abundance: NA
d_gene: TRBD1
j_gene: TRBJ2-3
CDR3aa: CASSPPGQGANTQYF
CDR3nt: TGTGCCAGCTCACCACCGGGACAGGGGGCAAATACGCAGTATTTT

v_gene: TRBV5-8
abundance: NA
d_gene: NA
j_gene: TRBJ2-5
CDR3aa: CASSPARGLGQETQYF
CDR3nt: TGTGCCAGCAGCCCCGCCCGGGGGCTCGGACAAGAGACCCAGTACTTC

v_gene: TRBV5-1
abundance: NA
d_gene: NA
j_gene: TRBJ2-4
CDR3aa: CASSPQGLENIQYF
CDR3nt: TGCGCCAGCAGCCCACAGGGTTTAGAGAACATTCAGTACTTC

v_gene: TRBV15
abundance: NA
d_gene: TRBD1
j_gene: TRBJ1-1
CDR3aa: CATSKTQGAAEAFF
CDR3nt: TGTGCCACCAGCAAAACCCAGGGGGCGGCTGAAGCTTTCTTT

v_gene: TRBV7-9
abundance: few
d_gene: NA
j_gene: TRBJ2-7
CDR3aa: CASSSTYEQYF
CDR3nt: TGTGCCAGCAGCTCCACCTACGAGCAGTACTTC

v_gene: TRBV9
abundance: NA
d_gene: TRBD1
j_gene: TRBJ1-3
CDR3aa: CASSEAGTGGSGNTIYF
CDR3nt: TGTGCCAGCAGCGAAGCCGGGACAGGGGGTTCTGGAAACACCATATATTTT

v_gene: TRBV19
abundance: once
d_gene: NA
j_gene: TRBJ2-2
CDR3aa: CASSIDRSLFTGELFF
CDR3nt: TGTGCCAGTAGTATAGATCGGAGTTTATTCACCGGGGAGCTGTTTTTT

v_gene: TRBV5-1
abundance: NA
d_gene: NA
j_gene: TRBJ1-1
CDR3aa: CASRTGASNTEAFF
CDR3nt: TGCGCCAGCAGGACCGGGGCGTCGAACACTGAAGCTTTCTTT

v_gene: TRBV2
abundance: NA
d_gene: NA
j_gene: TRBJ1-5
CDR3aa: CASSGAQNQPQHF
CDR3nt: TGTGCCAGCTCCGGGGCACAGAATCAGCCCCAGCATTTT

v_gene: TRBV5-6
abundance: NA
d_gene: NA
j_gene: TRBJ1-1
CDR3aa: CASSPTWGSTEAFF
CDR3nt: TGTGCCAGCAGCCCCACATGGGGTAGCACTGAAGCTTTCTTT

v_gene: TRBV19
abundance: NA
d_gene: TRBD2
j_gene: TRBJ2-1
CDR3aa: CASREWSSGRAYNEQFF
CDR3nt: TGTGCCAGCCGCGAGTGGTCTAGCGGGAGGGCCTACAATGAGCAGTTCTTC

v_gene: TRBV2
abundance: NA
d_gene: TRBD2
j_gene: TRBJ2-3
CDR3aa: CANLAGGTDTQYF
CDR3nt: TGTGCCAACCTAGCGGGGGGAACAGATACGCAGTATTTT

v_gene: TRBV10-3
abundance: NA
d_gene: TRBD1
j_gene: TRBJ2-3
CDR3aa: CAISESFRGLPDTQYF
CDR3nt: TGTGCCATCAGTGAGTCGTTCAGGGGGCTGCCAGATACGCAGTATTTT

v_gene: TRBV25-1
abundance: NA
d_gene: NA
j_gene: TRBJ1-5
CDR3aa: CASSWGLNQPQHF
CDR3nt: TGTGCCAGCAGTTGGGGTCTCAATCAGCCCCAGCATTTT

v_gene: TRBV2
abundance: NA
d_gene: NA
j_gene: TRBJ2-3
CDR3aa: CASTETDPSTDTQYF
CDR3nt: TGTGCCAGCACAGAGACAGACCCTAGCACAGATACGCAGTATTTT

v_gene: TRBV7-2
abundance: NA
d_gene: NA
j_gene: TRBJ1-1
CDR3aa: CASSLRLGTNWGTFF
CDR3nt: TGTGCCAGCAGCTTACGTTTGGGAACGAACTGGGGAACTTTCTTT

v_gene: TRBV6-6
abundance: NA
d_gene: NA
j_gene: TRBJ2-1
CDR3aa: CASSYSMGGGYEQFF
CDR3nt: TGTGCCAGCAGTTACTCGATGGGTGGGGGGTATGAGCAGTTCTTC

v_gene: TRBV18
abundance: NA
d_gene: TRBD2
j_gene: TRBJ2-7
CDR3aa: CASSPGLGYEQYF
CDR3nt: TGTGCCAGCTCACCAGGACTAGGATACGAGCAGTACTTC

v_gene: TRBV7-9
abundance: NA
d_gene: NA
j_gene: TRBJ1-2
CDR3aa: CASSFSRGDGYTF
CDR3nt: TGTGCCAGCAGCTTTTCCAGGGGCGATGGCTACACCTTC

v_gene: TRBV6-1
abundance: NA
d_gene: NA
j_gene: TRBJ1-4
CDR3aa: CASSPRGTNEKLFF
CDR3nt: TGTGCCAGCAGTCCCAGGGGAACTAATGAAAAACTGTTTTTT

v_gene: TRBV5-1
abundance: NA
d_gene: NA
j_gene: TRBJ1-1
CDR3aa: CASSLVGRGNTEAFF
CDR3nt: TGCGCCAGCAGCTTGGTTGGCAGGGGGAACACTGAAGCTTTCTTT

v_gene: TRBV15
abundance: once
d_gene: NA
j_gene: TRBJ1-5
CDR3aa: CATSRAGWDGGNQPQHF
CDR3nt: TGTGCCACCAGCAGAGCTGGTTGGGATGGCGGCAATCAGCCCCAGCATTTT

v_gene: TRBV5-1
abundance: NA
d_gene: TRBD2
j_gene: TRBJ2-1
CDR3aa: CASSFSGRAYNEQFF
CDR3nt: TGCGCCAGCAGCTTTAGCGGGAGGGCCTACAATGAGCAGTTCTTC

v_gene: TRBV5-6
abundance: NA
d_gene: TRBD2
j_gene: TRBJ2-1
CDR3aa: CASSVPGLADYNEQFF
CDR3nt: TGTGCCAGCAGCGTCCCCGGACTAGCGGACTACAATGAGCAGTTCTTC

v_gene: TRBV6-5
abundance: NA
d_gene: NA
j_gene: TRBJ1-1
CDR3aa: CASTAVVNTEAFF
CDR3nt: TGTGCCAGCACGGCGGTTGTGAACACTGAAGCTTTCTTT

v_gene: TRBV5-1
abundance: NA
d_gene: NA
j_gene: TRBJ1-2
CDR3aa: CASSLAGGYGYTF
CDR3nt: TGCGCCAGCAGCTTGGCGGGGGGCTATGGCTACACCTTC

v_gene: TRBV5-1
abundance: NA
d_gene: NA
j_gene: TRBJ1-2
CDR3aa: CASSYTGPYGYTF
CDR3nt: TGCGCCAGCAGCTACACCGGACCCTATGGCTACACCTTC

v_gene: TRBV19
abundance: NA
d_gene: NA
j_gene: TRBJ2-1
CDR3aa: CASSLPNAGASQFF
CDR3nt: TGTGCCAGTAGTCTCCCTAACGCAGGGGCATCACAGTTCTTC

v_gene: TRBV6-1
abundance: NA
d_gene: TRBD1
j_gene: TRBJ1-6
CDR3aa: CASSEKDRESSPLHF
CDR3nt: TGTGCCAGCAGTGAAAAGGACAGGGAGAGTTCACCCCTCCACTTT

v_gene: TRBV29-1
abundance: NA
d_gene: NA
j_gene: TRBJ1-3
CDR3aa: CSVEDYSSGNTIYF
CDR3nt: TGCAGCGTTGAAGATTACTCCTCTGGAAACACCATATATTTT

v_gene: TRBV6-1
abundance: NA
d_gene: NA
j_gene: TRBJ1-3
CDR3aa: CASSKDSFSGNTIYF
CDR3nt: TGTGCCAGCAGTAAGGATTCCTTCTCTGGAAACACCATATATTTT

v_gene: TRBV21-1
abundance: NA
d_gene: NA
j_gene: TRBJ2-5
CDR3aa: CASRAKGTQYF
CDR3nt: TGTGCCAGCAGGGCTAAGGGGACCCAGTACTTC

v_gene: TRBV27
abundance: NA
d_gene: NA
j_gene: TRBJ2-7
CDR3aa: CASSPTWTAYEQYF
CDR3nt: TGTGCCAGCAGCCCCACCTGGACAGCCTACGAGCAGTACTTC

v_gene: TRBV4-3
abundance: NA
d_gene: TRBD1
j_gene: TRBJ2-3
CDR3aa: CASSLDRGGDTQYF
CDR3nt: TGCGCCAGCAGCCTGGACAGGGGGGGAGATACGCAGTATTTT

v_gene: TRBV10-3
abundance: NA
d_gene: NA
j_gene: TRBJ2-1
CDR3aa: CAISEPQAGRSNEQFF
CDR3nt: TGTGCCATCAGTGAGCCACAGGCAGGGAGAAGTAATGAGCAGTTCTTC

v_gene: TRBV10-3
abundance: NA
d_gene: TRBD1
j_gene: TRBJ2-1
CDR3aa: CAITGTGRNEQFF
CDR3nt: TGTGCCATCACCGGGACAGGGCGAAATGAGCAGTTCTTC

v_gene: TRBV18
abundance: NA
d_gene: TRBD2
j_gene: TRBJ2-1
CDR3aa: CASSPLERGFYNEQFF
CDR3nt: TGTGCCAGCTCACCTCTCGAGCGGGGGTTCTACAATGAGCAGTTCTTC

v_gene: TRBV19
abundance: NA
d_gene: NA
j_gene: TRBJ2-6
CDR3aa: CASSFGGTSGANVLTF
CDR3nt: TGTGCCAGTAGTTTTGGGGGTACGTCTGGGGCCAACGTCCTGACTTTC

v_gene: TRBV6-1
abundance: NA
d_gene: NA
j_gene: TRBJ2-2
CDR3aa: CASSVSSNTGELFF
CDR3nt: TGTGCCAGCAGTGTATCCTCCAACACCGGGGAGCTGTTTTTT

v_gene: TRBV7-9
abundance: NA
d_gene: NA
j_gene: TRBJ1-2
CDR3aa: CASSLGQDYGYTF
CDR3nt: TGTGCCAGCAGCCTCGGACAAGACTATGGCTACACCTTC

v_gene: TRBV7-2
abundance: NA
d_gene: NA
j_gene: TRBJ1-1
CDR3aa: CASSSTVVNTEAFF
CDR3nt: TGTGCCAGCAGCTCGACAGTTGTGAACACTGAAGCTTTCTTT

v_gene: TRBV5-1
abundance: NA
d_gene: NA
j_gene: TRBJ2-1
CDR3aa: CASSFFWDRGDEQFF
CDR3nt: TGCGCCAGCAGCTTTTTTTGGGATCGGGGCGATGAGCAGTTCTTC

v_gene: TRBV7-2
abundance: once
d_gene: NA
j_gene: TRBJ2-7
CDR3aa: CASSLPRGEQYF
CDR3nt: TGTGCCAGCAGCTTACCCCGGGGCGAGCAGTACTTC

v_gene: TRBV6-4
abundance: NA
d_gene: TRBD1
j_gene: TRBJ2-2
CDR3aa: CASSAQGEGTGELFF
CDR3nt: TGTGCCAGCAGTGCACAGGGGGAAGGAACCGGGGAGCTGTTTTTT

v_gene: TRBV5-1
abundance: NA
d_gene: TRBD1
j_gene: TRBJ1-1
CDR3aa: CASSPHIGTATLLSTEAFF
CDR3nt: TGCGCCAGCAGCCCCCATATCGGGACAGCCACTTTGTTGAGCACTGAAGCTTTCTTT

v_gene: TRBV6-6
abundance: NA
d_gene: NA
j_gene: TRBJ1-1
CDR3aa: CASSSPVFTEAFF
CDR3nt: TGTGCCAGCAGTTCCCCAGTGTTTACTGAAGCTTTCTTT

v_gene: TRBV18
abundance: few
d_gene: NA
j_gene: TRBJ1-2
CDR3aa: CASSPDSPSNYGYTF
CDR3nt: TGTGCCAGCTCACCGGACAGCCCCTCTAACTATGGCTACACCTTC

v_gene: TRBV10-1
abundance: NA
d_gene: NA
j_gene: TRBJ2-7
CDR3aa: CASSEWVHEQYF
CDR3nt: TGCGCCAGCAGTGAGTGGGTACACGAGCAGTACTTC

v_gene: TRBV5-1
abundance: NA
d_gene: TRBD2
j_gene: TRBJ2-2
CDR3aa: CASSRGGPNTGELFF
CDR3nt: TGCGCCAGCAGCCGCGGGGGTCCGAACACCGGGGAGCTGTTTTTT

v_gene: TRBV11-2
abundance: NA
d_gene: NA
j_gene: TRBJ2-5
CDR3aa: CASSLGGGALETQYF
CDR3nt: TGTGCCAGCAGCTTAGGTGGGGGAGCGCTAGAGACCCAGTACTTC

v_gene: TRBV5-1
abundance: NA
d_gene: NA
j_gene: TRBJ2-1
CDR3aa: CASSYTYNEQFF
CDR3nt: TGCGCCAGCAGCTACACCTACAATGAGCAGTTCTTC

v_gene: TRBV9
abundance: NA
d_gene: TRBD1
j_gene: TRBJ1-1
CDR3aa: CASSAGGRKYTEAFF
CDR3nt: TGTGCCAGCAGCGCAGGGGGCCGAAAGTACACTGAAGCTTTCTTT

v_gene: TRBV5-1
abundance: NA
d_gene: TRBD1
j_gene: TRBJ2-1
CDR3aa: CASSLDGTGYNEQFF
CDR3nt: TGCGCCAGCAGCTTGGACGGGACAGGATACAATGAGCAGTTCTTC

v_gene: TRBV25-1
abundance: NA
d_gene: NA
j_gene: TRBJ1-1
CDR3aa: CASAPKGRMNTEAFF
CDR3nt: TGTGCCAGCGCCCCTAAGGGACGGATGAACACTGAAGCTTTCTTT

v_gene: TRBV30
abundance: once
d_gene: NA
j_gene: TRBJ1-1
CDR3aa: CAWSAGVTEAFF
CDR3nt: TGTGCCTGGAGTGCGGGGGTCACTGAAGCTTTCTTT

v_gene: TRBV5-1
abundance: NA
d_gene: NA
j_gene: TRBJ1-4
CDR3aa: CASSRSGVVNEKLFF
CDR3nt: TGCGCCAGCAGCCGCTCAGGAGTTGTTAATGAAAAACTGTTTTTT